This TCR beta chain is from a study of T cell responses to AZD1222 COVID-19 vaccine. Using immunoSEQ multiplex PCR, the repertoire was profiled, and TCRdb retains in-frame clones only, with some absent. The repertoire holds around 160,000 clones, with 85% to 95% as singletons. Germline V lookup: CDR1 PRHDT, CDR2 FYEKMQ (reference sequence). The CDR3 totals 14 residues. V gave up 4 bases and J gave up 7 bases; unmatched junction bases: 7. This TCR came from an adult who received the AZD1222 COVID-19 vaccine. The V gene is TRBV13, the J gene TRBJ2-1, with TRBD1 identical over 7 bases. The input for sequencing was peripheral blood, taken 28 days after the second AZD1222 dose. CDR3 residues: CASSYRTGGNEQFF. CDR3 nucleotides: TGTGCCAGCAGCTACCGGACAGGCGGAAATGAGCAGTTCTTC.